This entry concerns a single T cell receptor (beta chain). A junction boundary mismatches the germline segment, possibly from a read error. This sample was taken from a study of tumor-infiltrating lymphocytes in primary liver carcinoma. Study in general: Spanning 30 to 69 years of age, the patients were men and women.

Unsorted bulk tissue of about 18-32 mg yielded co-extracted RNA and DNA. Surgeons resected the patients' primary liver carcinomas. The authors sampled five separate regions per tumor. All of the tumor samples contained over 90% viable tumor cells. The CDR3 length is 16 residues. Germline V gene sequence: CDR1 MGHRA, CDR2 YSYEKL. With a constant-region primer, TCR beta cDNA was made from around 520 ng of total RNA. Three rounds of nested multiplex PCR with slightly modified ARM-PCR produced TCR beta libraries. PCR rounds one and two used TRBV1-TRBV30 forward primers with a C-beta reverse primer for around 9 cycles each. TCRdb recomputed calls from the multiplex PCR reads with MiXCR, one row per CDR3 protein. The sample lists approximately 76,000 distinct CDR3 sequences, about 64% occurring once.

This rearrangement joins TRBV4-1 to TRBJ1-2; D is undetermined. The material sequenced was liver tumor tissue from sampling region 4. Subset specified: tumor region T4, right-lateral pole. This clonotype was sampled from a woman aged 55-69 years with primary liver carcinoma and hepatitis B virus infection. CDR3 residues: CASSQDIRSPGCGYTF. The DNA of the CDR3 is TGCGCCAGCAGCCAAGATATCAGGAGCCCAGGTTGTGGCTATACCTTC.